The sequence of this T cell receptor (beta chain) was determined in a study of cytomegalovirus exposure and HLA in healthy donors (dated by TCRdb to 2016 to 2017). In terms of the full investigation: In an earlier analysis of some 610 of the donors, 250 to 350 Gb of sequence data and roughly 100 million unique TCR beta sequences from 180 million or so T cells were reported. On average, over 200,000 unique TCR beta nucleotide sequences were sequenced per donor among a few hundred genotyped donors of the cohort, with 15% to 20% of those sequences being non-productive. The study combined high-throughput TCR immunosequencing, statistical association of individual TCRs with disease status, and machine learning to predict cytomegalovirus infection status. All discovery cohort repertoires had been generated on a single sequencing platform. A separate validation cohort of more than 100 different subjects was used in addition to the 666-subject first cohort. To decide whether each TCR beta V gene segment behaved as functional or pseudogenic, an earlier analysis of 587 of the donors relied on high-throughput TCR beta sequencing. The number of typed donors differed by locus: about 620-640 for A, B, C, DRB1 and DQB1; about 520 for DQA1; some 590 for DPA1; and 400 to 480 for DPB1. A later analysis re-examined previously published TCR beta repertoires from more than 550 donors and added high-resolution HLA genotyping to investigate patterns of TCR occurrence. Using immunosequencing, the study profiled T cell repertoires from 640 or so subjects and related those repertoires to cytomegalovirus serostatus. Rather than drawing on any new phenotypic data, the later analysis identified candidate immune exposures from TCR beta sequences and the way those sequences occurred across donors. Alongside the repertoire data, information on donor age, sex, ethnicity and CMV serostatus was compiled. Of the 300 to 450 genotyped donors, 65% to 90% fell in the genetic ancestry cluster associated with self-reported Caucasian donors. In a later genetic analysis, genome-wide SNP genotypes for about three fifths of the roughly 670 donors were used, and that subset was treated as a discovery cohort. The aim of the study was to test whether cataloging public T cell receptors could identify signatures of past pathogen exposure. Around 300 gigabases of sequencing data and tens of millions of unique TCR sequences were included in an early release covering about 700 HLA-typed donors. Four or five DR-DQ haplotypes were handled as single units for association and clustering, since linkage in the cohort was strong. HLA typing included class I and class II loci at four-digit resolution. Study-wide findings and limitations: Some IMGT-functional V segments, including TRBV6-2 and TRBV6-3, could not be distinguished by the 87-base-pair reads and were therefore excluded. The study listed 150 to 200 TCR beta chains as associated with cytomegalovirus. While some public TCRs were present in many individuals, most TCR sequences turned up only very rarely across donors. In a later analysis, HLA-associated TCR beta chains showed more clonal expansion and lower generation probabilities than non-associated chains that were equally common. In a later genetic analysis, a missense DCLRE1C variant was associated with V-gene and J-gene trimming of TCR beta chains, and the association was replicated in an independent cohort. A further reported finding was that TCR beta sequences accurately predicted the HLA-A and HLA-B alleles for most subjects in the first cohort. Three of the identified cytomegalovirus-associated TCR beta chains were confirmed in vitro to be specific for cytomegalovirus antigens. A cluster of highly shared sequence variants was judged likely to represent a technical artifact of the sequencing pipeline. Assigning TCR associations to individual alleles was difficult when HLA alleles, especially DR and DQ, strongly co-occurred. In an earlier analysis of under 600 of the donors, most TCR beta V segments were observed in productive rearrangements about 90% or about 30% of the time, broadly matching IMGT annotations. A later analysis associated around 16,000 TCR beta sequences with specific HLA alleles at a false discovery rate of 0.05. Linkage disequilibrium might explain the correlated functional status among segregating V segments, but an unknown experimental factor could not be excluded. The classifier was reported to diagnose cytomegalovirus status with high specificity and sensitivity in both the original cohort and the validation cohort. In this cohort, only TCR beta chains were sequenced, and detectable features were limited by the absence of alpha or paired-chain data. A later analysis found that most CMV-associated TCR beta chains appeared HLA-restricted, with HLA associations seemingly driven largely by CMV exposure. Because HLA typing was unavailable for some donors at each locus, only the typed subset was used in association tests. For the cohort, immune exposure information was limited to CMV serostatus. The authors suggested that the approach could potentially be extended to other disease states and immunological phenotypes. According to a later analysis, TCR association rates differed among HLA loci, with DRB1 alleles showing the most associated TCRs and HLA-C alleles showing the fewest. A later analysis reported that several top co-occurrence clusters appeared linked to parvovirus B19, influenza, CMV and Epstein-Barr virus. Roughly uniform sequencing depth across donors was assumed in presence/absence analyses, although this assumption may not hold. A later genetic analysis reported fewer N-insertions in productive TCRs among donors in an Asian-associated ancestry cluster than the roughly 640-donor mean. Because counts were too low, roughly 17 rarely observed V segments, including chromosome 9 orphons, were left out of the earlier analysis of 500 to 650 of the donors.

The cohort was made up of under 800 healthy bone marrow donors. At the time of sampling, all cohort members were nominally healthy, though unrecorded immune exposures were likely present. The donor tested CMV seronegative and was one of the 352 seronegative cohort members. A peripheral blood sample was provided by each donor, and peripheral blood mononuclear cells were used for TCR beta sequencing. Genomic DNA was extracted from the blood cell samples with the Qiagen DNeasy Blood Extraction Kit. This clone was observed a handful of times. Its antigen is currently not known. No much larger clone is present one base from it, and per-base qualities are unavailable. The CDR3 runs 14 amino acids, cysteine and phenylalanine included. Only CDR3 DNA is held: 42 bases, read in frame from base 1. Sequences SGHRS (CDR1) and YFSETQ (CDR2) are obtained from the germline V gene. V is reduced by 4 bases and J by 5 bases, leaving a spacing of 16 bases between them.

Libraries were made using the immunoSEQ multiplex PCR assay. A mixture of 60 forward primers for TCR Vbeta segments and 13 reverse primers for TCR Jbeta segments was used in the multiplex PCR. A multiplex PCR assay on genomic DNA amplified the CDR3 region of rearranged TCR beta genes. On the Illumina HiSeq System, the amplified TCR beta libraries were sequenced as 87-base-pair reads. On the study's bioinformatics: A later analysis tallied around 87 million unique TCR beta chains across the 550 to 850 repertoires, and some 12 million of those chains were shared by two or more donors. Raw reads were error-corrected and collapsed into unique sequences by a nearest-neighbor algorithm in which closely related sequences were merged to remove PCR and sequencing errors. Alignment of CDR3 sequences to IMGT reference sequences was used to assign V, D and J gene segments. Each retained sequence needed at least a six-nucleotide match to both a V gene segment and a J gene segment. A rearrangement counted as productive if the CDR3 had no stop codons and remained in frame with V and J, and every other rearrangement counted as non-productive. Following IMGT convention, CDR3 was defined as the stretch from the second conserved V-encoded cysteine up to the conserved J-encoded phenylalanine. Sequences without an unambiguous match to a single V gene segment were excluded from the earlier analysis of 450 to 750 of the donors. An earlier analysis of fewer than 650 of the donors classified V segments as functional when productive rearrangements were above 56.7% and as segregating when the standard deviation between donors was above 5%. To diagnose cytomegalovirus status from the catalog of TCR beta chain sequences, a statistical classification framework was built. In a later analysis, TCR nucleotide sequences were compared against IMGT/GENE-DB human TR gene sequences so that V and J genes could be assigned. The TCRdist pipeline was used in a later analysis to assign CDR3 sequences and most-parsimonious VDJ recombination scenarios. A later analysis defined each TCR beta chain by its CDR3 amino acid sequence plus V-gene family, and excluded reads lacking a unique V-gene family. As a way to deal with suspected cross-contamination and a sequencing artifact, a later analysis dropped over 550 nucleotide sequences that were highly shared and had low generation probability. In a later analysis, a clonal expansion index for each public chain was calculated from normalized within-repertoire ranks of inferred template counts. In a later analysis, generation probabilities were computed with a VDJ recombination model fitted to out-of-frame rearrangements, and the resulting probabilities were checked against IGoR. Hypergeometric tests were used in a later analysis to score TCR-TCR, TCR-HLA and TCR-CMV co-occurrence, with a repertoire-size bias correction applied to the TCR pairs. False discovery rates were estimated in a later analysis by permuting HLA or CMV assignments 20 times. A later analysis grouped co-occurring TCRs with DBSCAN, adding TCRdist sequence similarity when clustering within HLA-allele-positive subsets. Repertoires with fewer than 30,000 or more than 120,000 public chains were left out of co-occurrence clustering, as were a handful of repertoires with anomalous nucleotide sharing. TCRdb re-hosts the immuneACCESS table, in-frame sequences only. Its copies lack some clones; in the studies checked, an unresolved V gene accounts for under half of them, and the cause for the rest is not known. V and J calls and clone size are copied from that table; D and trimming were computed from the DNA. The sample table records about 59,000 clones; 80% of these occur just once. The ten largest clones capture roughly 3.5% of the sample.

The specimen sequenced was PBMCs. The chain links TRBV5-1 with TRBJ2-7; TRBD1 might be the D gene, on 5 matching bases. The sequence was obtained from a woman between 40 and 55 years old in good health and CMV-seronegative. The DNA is TGCGCCAGCAGCCTGGGGCCTTTCCAGGACGAGCAGTACTTC. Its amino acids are CASSLGPFQDEQYF.